Below, 18 T cell receptor beta chains from the same sample are listed, as sequenced in a study of T-cell reconstitution after alpha-beta-depleted transplantation in children. TCRbeta library preparation incorporated unique molecular identifiers. MiXCR, run by TCRdb on the PCR reads, gives a single entry per CDR3 protein. The table has around 400,000 distinct CDR3 sequences, about 20% seen once; the top ten hold approximately 3.9%. The sequencing here drew on PBMCs from the stem cell graft donor, taken from the stem cell graft. The receptors shown here come from a human donor who donated a stem cell graft to a child with acute myeloid leukemia.

In this sample, this clonotype turned up many times. The CDR3 reads CSARESGRQETQYF. In DNA, the CDR3 is TGCAGTGCTAGAGAGTCCGGACGGCAAGAGACCCAGTACTTC. The chain employs TRBV20-1 and TRBJ2-5; no clear D gene. Germline V gene data show CDR1 as DFQATT and CDR2 as SNEGSKA (reference sequence). The V end lost 0 bases, the J end lost 2 bases, and 10 bases lay between the germline ends. The CDR3 has 14 residues.

This clonotype turned up a few times. The rearrangement joins TRBV27 to TRBJ2-1; 9 bases map to TRBD2. V was pared by 11 bases and J by 9 bases, with 11 bases of the junction left unmatched. Per the germline V gene, CDR1 is MNHEY and CDR2 is SMNVEV (reference sequence). This CDR3 spans 13 amino acids. The DNA for the CDR3 is TGTGCCGGCGGGACTAGCCGAATCAGTGAGCAGTTCTTC. Translated, it gives CAGGTSRISEQFF.

This clonotype showed up just a few times. V usage is TRBV20-1 and J usage is TRBJ2-1; 7 bases are a match to TRBD2. The CDR3 has 17 amino acids. The V segment lost 0 bases and the J segment 2 bases; nucleotides outside the gene matches: 10. CDR1 is DFQATT, CDR2 SNEGSKA, per germline (reference sequence). Here the CDR3 DNA reads TGCAGTGCTAGAGATCGGTGGGACTACAGAGCCTACAATGAGCAGTTCTTC. This codes for CSARDRWDYRAYNEQFF.

The chain uses TRBV27 and TRBJ2-2; D is possibly TRBD2 (6 bases). Germline CDR1 is MNHEY and CDR2 is SMNVEV (reference sequence). With 4 bases removed from V and 4 bases from J, the gap between germline ends came to 13 bases. This CDR3 is built from 15 residues. The CDR3 here is CASSYLAEVTGELFF. CDR3 bases: TGTGCCAGCAGTTATTTAGCGGAAGTCACCGGGGAGCTGTTTTTT.

The V and J genes are TRBV9 and TRBJ2-7, with 8 bases lining up with TRBD1. The CDR3 is 14 amino acids. Germline-derived CDR1 and CDR2 are SGDLS and YYNGEE. After removal of 4 bases from V and 4 bases from J, the junction contained 7 bases not matched to a gene. The CDR3 protein is CASSQRTGWYEQYF. The CDR3 coding sequence is TGTGCCAGCAGCCAACGGACAGGGTGGTACGAGCAGTACTTC.

This clonotype was detected many times. The V and J genes are TRBV2 and TRBJ1-5; D ambiguous. Trimming removed 3 bases at V and 3 bases at J, with 3 bases between. Germline V gene sequence: CDR1 SNHLY, CDR2 FYNNEI. CDR3 length equals 12 residues. The CDR3 here is CASSEANQPQHF. CDR3 in DNA: TGTGCCAGCAGTGAGGCCAATCAGCCCCAGCATTTT. The variable domain in full, with the rest retrieved from reference TRBV2 and TRBJ1-5, is EPEVTQTPSHQVTQMGQEVILRCVPISNHLYFYWYRQILGQKVEFLVSFYNNEISEKSEIFDDQFSVERPDGSNFTLKIRSTKLEDSAMYFCASSEANQPQHFGDGTRLSIL.

At least ten counts were recorded for this clonotype. The V gene is TRBV29-1, the J gene TRBJ2-1; 8 bases agree with TRBD2. The ends lost 5 bases at V and 9 bases at J; junction bases unmatched: 15. CDR3 length: 15 amino acids. Germline V CDR1 and CDR2: SQVTM, ANQGSEA. CDR3 DNA: TGCAGCGTTAGGTCCGCGGGAGGCCAAACTTCTGAGCAGTTCTTC. Translating it yields CSVRSAGGQTSEQFF.

The chain joins TRBV4-1 to TRBJ1-2, with D perhaps TRBD1 (5 bases). Germline lookup yields CDR1 MGHRA and CDR2 YSYEKL. The V and J ends lost 0 bases and 3 bases respectively, with 11 bases between them. CDR3 length: 15 amino acids. The CDR3 DNA reads TGCGCCAGCAGCCAAGATGTGGGGGGTGACTATGGCTACACCTTC. It is translated as CASSQDVGGDYGYTF.

This clonotype turned up a few times. This chain uses TRBV9 with TRBJ2-5; either TRBD1 or TRBD2 may fit D (7 bases each). This CDR3 region has 15 residues. V was clipped by 2 bases and J by 5 bases, with 16 bases between them. Germline CDR1 is SGDLS and CDR2 is YYNGEE. This CDR3 is CASSVWQGGGETQYF. In DNA, the CDR3 is TGTGCCAGCAGCGTTTGGCAGGGGGGAGGGGAGACCCAGTACTTC.

The chain employs TRBV7-6 and TRBJ2-1; D is tentatively TRBD1 or TRBD2 (7 bases each). The CDR3 runs to 16 residues. Trimming cost V 0 bases and J 9 bases, with 18 bases left between them. Germline V gene sequence: CDR1 SGHVS, CDR2 FNYEAQ. The CDR3 coding sequence is TGTGCCAGCAGCTTAGCCCCGGGAGGCCAGGGGGGTGAGCAGTTCTTC. It encodes CASSLAPGGQGGEQFF.

The V call is TRBV5-1, the J call TRBJ1-2, with 8 bases matching TRBD1. CDR1 is SGHRS and CDR2 is YFSETQ in the germline V gene. The ends lost 4 bases at V and 4 bases at J; junction bases unmatched: 6. CDR3 size: 14 residues. The CDR3 sequence: CASSKDRGGYGYTF. CDR3 nucleotide sequence: TGCGCCAGCAGCAAAGACAGGGGAGGCTATGGCTACACCTTC.

This clonotype appeared a few times. The chain couples TRBV7-2 to TRBJ2-3; D call uncertain. CDR1 SGHTA and CDR2 FQGNSA come from the germline V gene. Trimming pared 3 bases from V and 7 bases from J, leaving 5 bases between. The CDR3 has 11 residues. CDR3 bases: TGTGCCAGCAGCTTTACTAATACGCAGTATTTT. Amino acid sequence: CASSFTNTQYF.

This sequence joins TRBV28 and TRBJ2-7; tentative D call: TRBD1 (6 bases). The V end lost 5 bases, the J end lost 1 base, and 15 bases lay between the germline ends. The CDR3 runs to 15 residues. Germline lookup yields CDR1 MDHEN and CDR2 SYDVKM. Here the CDR3 reads CASSVPGAGSYEQYF. The DNA of the CDR3 is TGTGCCAGCAGTGTCCCAGGGGCAGGGTCCTACGAGCAGTACTTC.

This clonotype has a handful of counts. This chain joins TRBV3-1 and TRBJ2-7, with 9 positions matching TRBD2. Germline lookup yields CDR1 LGHDT and CDR2 YNNKEL (reference sequence). The V and J ends lost 0 bases and 1 base, in that order; junction bases with no gene match: 1. The CDR3 spans 15 residues. CDR3 sequence: CASSQETSGSYEQYF. The CDR3 DNA is TGTGCCAGCAGCCAAGAGACTAGCGGATCCTACGAGCAGTACTTC.

This clonotype was seen at least ten times. The chain couples TRBV29-1 to TRBJ1-2; D is perhaps TRBD1 (5 bases). The germline V and J ends were trimmed by 3 bases and 3 bases, with 11 bases remaining between them. Germline V gene data show CDR1 as SQVTM and CDR2 as ANQGSEA. The CDR3 covers 13 residues. The CDR3, as DNA: TGCAGCGTTGAGGGGGTACAGGACTATGGCTACACCTTC. Protein sequence: CSVEGVQDYGYTF.

V and J are TRBV27 and TRBJ2-7; 10 positions agree with TRBD1. CDR1 is MNHEY, CDR2 SMNVEV, per germline (reference sequence). V gave up 6 bases and J gave up 2 bases; unmatched junction bases: 1. The CDR3 extends over 13 amino acids. CDR3 protein: CASRGQGPYEQYF. The CDR3, as DNA: TGTGCCAGCAGGGGACAGGGGCCCTACGAGCAGTACTTC.

This clonotype was counted many times. The gene calls are TRBV20-1 and TRBJ2-1; TRBD1 might be the D (6 bases). CDR3 size: 15 residues. V was shortened by 1 base and J by 2 bases, with 12 bases between the two germline ends. CDR1 and CDR2 from the germline V gene are DFQATT and SNEGSKA (reference sequence). The CDR3 is CSARVGGLTYNEQFF. The CDR3 region has the DNA TGCAGTGCTAGAGTTGGGGGCCTCACCTACAATGAGCAGTTCTTC.

This clonotype appeared a few times. CDR3 DNA sequence: TGTGCCAGCAGCTTATTGGGACCGGCGCTTTCCTACGAGCAGTACTTC. Protein product: CASSLLGPALSYEQYF. This chain links TRBV12-3 or TRBV12-4 with TRBJ2-7; tentatively, D is TRBD1 or TRBD2 (5 bases each). This CDR3 region has 16 residues. V was cut by 6 bases and J by 1 base, with 19 bases left in between.